A single sample gave rise to the 19 T cell receptor beta chains below, sequenced in a study of read filtering for tumor transcriptome and immune sequencing. This library used approximately 0.4 ug RNA and molecular barcoded adaptors spanning alpha/delta and beta/gamma chains. MiXCR, applied by TCRdb to the reads, yields one record per CDR3 protein. The data contain roughly 5,200 distinct CDR3 sequences, roughly 21% of them singletons. Sequenced input: a population of CD138-negative cells sorted from bone marrow. Receptor source: a donor aged 40 or older with multiple myeloma.

In this sample, this clonotype is medium-sized. The CDR3 DNA reads TGTGCCAGCAGTTTAGGGCAGGGCGGTGAAGCTTTCTTT. Its translation is CASSLGQGGEAFF. The chain uses TRBV28 and TRBJ1-1; D might be TRBD1 (5 bases). Germline-derived CDR1 and CDR2 are MDHEN and SYDVKM. The CDR3 is 13 amino acids. V lost 2 bases and J 7 bases, leaving 11 bases between the germline ends.

Remarks on this clonotype: A far larger clone lies a single base away; this is likely a read error. The V and J genes are TRBV7-2 and TRBJ2-7; D is undetermined. Trimming took off 1 base at V and 7 bases at J, with 17 bases between the two ends. The CDR3 has 15 amino acids. Germline-derived CDR1 and CDR2 are SGHTA and FQGNSA. The CDR3 nucleotides read TGTGCCAGCAGCTTAGTTTTGGGCATCTACAATGAGCAGTACTTC. Translating gives CASSLVLGIYNEQYF.

By its share, this clonotype is medium-sized. J is TRBJ1-2 and V is TRBV5-1, with TRBD1 identical over 7 bases. The J segment lost 7 bases and the V segment lost 3 bases, leaving 6 bases of the junction unmatched. The CDR3 consists of 13 residues. The germline gives CDR1 SGHRS, CDR2 YFSETQ. The CDR3, as DNA: TGCGCCAGCAGCTCCGACAGGGCCGGTGGCTACACCTTC. Translating it yields CASSSDRAGGYTF.

This clonotype has a count of ten or more. V and J are TRBV7-9 and TRBJ2-3; 15 bases are a match to TRBD2. J lost 3 bases, V lost 5 bases, and 21 bases had no gene match. This CDR3 region has 22 residues. In germline, CDR1 is SEHNR, CDR2 FQNEAQ (reference sequence). CDR3 region: CASSPGTGVLGLAGGKTDTQYF. CDR3 in DNA: TGTGCCAGCAGCCCCGGGACAGGGGTACTGGGACTAGCGGGAGGAAAAACAGATACGCAGTATTTT.

Concerning this clonotype: Since a far larger clone is one base different, this is likely a read error. The chain links TRBV6-2 or TRBV6-3 to TRBJ1-1; D uncertain. The DNA end favors TRBJ1-6, so the J call may be wrong. CDR1 is MNHEY and CDR2 is SVGEGT in the germline V gene. There are 14 residues in the CDR3. In DNA form, the CDR3 reads TGTGCCAGCTCCGCAGGTCGCTCGAATGCACCCCTCCACTTT. The encoded protein is CASSAGRSNAPLHF.

This clonotype was seen many times. The gene calls are TRBV7-9 and TRBJ2-6, with TRBD2 as a possible D gene (6 bases). V lost 6 bases and J lost 0, with 18 bases in between. The CDR3 contains 18 residues. The germline V gene has CDR1 SEHNR and CDR2 FQNEAQ (reference sequence). The CDR3 DNA is TGTGCCAGCAGTCGAAGACTAGATATTAACTCTGGGGCCAACGTCCTGACTTTC. Its protein product is CASSRRLDINSGANVLTF. The full variable domain, rest sourced from reference TRBV7-9 and TRBJ2-6, is DTGVSQNPRHKITKRGQNVTFRCDPISEHNRLYWYRQTLGQGPEFLTYFQNEAQLEKSRLLSDRFSAERPKGSFSTLEIQRTEQGDSAMYLCASSRRLDINSGANVLTFGAGSRLTVL.

This clonotype was counted only a few times. The CDR3 protein is CASSGMGGAELYEQYF. The CDR3 DNA sequence: TGTGCCAGCAGTGGAATGGGAGGAGCGGAGCTCTACGAGCAGTACTTC. The rearrangement joins TRBV25-1 to TRBJ2-7, with D perhaps matching TRBD2 (6 bases). The CDR3 totals 16 residues. Germline loops: CDR1 MGHDK, CDR2 SYGVNS. The V end was cut by 4 bases, the J end by 3 bases, with 19 bases between.

This chain connects TRBV29-1 to TRBJ2-4; no clear D gene. The germline CDR1 and CDR2 sequences are SQVTM and ANQGSEA. Trimming took off 7 bases at V and 2 bases at J, with 15 bases between the two ends. This CDR3 is built from 14 residues. CDR3 loop: CSAEKVGPKNIQYF. The CDR3 DNA follows: TGCAGCGCTGAGAAGGTCGGGCCCAAAAACATTCAGTACTTC.

Notes on this clonotype: A read error is likely here: a far larger clone is one base away. The chain has TRBV11-3 and TRBJ1-1; D unresolved. This CDR3 spans 15 amino acids. Germline CDR1 reads SGHNT; CDR2 reads YENEEA. The ends were cut back, 4 bases at V and 1 base at J, with 13 bases in the middle. The DNA for the CDR3 is TGTGCCAGCAGCTCAGCGTTCCTACCGAACACTGAAGCTTTCTTT. Amino acids: CASSSAFLPNTEAFF.

The chain joins TRBV4-1 to TRBJ2-1; no reliable D call. Germline V lookup: CDR1 MGHRA, CDR2 YSYEKL. The CDR3 contains 10 residues. Trimming took off 0 bases at V and 16 bases at J, with 7 bases between the two ends. The CDR3 loop is CASSQDRLFF. As DNA, the CDR3 is TGCGCCAGCAGCCAAGACCGACTTTTCTTC.

This clonotype is medium-sized (0.01 to 0.1%). The V and J genes are TRBV29-1 and TRBJ1-4, with D hard to call. Germline lookup yields CDR1 SQVTM and CDR2 ANQGSEA. The V and J ends lost 6 bases and 5 bases respectively, with 10 bases between them. The CDR3 length is 12 residues. The CDR3 nucleotides are TGCAGCGTCCAAGATTCGAATGAAAAACTGTTTTTT. The encoded protein is CSVQDSNEKLFF.

This clonotype is deemed medium-sized. In nucleotides, the CDR3 is TGCAGTGCTAGAGGGGGCAGGGGTGATGGGAATGAGCAGTTCTTC. Its protein product is CSARGGRGDGNEQFF. The V call is TRBV20-1, the J call TRBJ2-1, with D maybe TRBD1 (6 bases). The CDR3 is 15 residues long. V lost 1 base and J 7 bases, leaving 17 bases between the germline ends. CDR1 and CDR2 (germline): DFQATT, SNEGSKA (reference sequence).

This clonotype showed up just once. V is TRBV12-5 and J is TRBJ1-2; 7 positions agree with TRBD1. Germline values: CDR1 LGHNT, CDR2 FRNRAP. The CDR3 length is 15 residues. V gave up 1 base and J gave up 5 bases; unmatched junction bases: 7. The CDR3 sequence: CASGLEGQSSYGYTF. The CDR3 coding sequence is TGTGCTAGTGGTTTGGAGGGACAGTCTTCTTATGGCTACACCTTC. The variable domain in full, with the rest retrieved from reference TRBV12-5 and TRBJ1-2, is DARVTQTPRHKVTEMGQEVTMRCQPILGHNTVFWYRQTMMQGLELLAYFRNRAPLDDSGMPKDRFSAEMPDATLATLKIQPSEPRDSAVYFCASGLEGQSSYGYTFGSGTRLTVV.

This clonotype was seen ten or more times. The genes are TRBV7-9 and TRBJ2-4; no firm D call. Germline V gene sequence: CDR1 SEHNR, CDR2 FQNEAQ (reference sequence). V was cut by 2 bases and J by 5 bases, with 13 bases left in between. CDR3 length: 15 residues. The CDR3 DNA reads as TGTGCCAGCAGCTTACATACGACCAGCCAAAACATTCAGTACTTC. Translating gives CASSLHTTSQNIQYF.

There are many counts of this clonotype. As DNA, the CDR3 is TGTGCCAGCAGTTACTCGTTGGGGGGGAGCACAGATACGCAGTATTTT. Its protein is CASSYSLGGSTDTQYF. This chain uses TRBV6-5 with TRBJ2-3; 7 bases line up with TRBD2. Germline V lookup: CDR1 MNHEY, CDR2 SVGAGI. V was pared by 0 bases and J by 0 bases, with 3 bases of the junction left unmatched. The CDR3 contains 16 residues.

This clonotype was found a few times. The rearrangement links TRBV2 to TRBJ1-3; D is uncertain. Germline V gene data show CDR1 as SNHLY and CDR2 as FYNNEI. The germline V and J ends were trimmed by 1 base and 0 bases, with 19 bases remaining between them. The CDR3 consists of 19 residues. The CDR3, as DNA: TGTGCCAGCAGTGAAGGGGCCCTAAAAGTCAGTAGCTCTGGAAACACCATATATTTT. Its protein is CASSEGALKVSSSGNTIYF.

Relative to its sample, this clonotype is medium-sized. The chain uses TRBV7-3 and TRBJ2-1, with 9 nucleotides matching TRBD2. V lost 2 bases, J lost 4 bases, and 3 bases stayed unmatched. Germline CDR1 is SGHTA and CDR2 is FQGTGA. This CDR3 contains 15 residues. The CDR3 bases are TGTGCCAGCAGCTTAGTAGCGGGAGAGTACAATGAGCAGTTCTTC. Amino acid sequence: CASSLVAGEYNEQFF.

This clonotype was seen ten or more times. The rearrangement links TRBV9 to TRBJ2-1; perhaps TRBD1 as D (5 bases). The CDR3 covers 16 residues. Germline CDR1 is SGDLS and CDR2 is YYNGEE. V lost 3 bases, J lost 8 bases, and 21 bases lay in between. CDR3: CASSAKGMGQFDEQFF. The CDR3 bases are TGTGCCAGCAGCGCCAAGGGGATGGGGCAATTCGATGAGCAGTTCTTC.

At least ten counts were recorded for this clonotype. The chain combines TRBV19 with TRBJ2-3, with no clear D. This CDR3 is 16 amino acids long. Germline CDR1 LNHDA, CDR2 SQIVND (reference sequence). Trimming shortened V by 10 bases and J by 0 bases, and 20 bases separated the two germline ends. The CDR3 protein is CATRQPGGPSTDTQYF. Written as DNA, the CDR3 is TGTGCCACCCGCCAACCGGGCGGCCCGAGCACAGATACGCAGTATTTT. Using reference TRBV19 and TRBJ2-3 for the parts outside the CDR3, the full variable domain is DGGITQSPKYLFRKEGQNVTLSCEQNLNHDAMYWYRQDPGQGLRLIYYSQIVNDFQKGDIAEGYSVSREKKESFPLTVTSAQKNPTAFYLCATRQPGGPSTDTQYFGPGTRLTVL.